Reported below is one T cell receptor beta chain. Its cognate antigen is unknown. Trimming shortened V by 1 base and J by 4 bases, and 9 bases separated the two germline ends. Germline lookup yields CDR1 SGHNT and CDR2 YYREEE (reference sequence). The CDR3 consists of 13 residues. Assay: immunoSEQ multiplex PCR; the TCRdb copy retains only in-frame clones and omits some. The repertoire includes more than 95,000 clones, 85% of them detected once, and roughly 4.4% sits in the top ten. This specimen belongs to a study of T cell responses to AZD1222 COVID-19 vaccine. Broader study findings: A mostly white British donor set with more females was recruited, and clonal diversity was possibly underestimated.

The sample consisted of peripheral blood, taken 28 days after the second AZD1222 dose. The clonotype was recovered from an adult who received the AZD1222 COVID-19 vaccine. The rearrangement joins TRBV5-4 to TRBJ2-7; D assignment may be TRBD1 or TRBD2 (5 bases each). CDR3 region: CASSLTGPYEQYF. In DNA form, the CDR3 reads TGTGCCAGCAGCTTGACGGGGCCGTACGAGCAGTACTTC.